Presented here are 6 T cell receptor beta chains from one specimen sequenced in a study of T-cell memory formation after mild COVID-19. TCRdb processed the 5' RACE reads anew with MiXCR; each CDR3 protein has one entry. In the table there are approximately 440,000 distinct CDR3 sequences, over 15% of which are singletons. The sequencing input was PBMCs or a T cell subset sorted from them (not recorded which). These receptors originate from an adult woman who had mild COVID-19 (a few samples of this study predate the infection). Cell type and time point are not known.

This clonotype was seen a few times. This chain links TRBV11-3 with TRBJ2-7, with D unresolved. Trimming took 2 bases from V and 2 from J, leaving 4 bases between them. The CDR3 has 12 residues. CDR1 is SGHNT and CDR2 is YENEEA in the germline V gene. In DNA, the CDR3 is TGTGCCAGCAGCTTAATCCCCTACGAGCAGTACTTC. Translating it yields CASSLIPYEQYF.

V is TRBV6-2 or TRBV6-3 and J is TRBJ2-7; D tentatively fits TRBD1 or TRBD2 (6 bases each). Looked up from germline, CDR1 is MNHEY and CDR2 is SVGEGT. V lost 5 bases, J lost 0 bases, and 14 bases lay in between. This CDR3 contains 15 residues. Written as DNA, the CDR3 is TGTGCCAGCAGTAAAACAGGGAGGAGCTCCTACGAGCAGTACTTC. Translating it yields CASSKTGRSSYEQYF.

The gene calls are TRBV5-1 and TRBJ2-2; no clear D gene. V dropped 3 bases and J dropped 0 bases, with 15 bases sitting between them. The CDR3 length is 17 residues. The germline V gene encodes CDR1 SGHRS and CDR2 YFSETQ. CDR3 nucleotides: TGCGCCAGCAGCTGGGCCATTTCGCGGTCGAACACCGGGGAGCTGTTTTTT. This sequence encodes CASSWAISRSNTGELFF.

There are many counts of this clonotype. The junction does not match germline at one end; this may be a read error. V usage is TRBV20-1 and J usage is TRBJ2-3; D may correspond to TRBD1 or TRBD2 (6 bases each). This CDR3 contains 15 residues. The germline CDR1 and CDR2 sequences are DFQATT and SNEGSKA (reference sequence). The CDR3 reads CSAHPGTPSRGGLDF. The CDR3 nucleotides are TGCAGTGCTCACCCCGGGACTCCGTCCAGAGGGGGGTTGGATTTT.

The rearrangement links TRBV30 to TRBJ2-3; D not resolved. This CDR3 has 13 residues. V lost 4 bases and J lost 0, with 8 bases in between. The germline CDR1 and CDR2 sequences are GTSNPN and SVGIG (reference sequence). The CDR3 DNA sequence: TGTGCCTGGACAGTGATAAGCACAGATACGCAGTATTTT. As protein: CAWTVISTDTQYF.

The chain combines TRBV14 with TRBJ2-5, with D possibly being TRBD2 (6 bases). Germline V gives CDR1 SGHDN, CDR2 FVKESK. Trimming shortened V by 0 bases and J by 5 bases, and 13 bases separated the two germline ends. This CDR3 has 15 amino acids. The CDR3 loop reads CASSQEWGGWETQYF. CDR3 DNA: TGTGCCAGCAGCCAAGAATGGGGAGGATGGGAGACCCAGTACTTC.